Included here is one TCR beta chain sequence, with context. Many counts were recorded for this clonotype. Its antigen is not yet known. Per-nucleotide qualities are absent, and no much larger clonotype sits a single base away. The sample is drawn from a study of human T cells and chemical hapten exposure (dated by TCRdb to the early 2020s). For context, the study as a whole: For sensitization, 2% DPC in acetone was applied to a 2 cm by 2 cm area of upper inner arm skin. Patients additionally received weekly therapeutic DPC doses to the scalp throughout the roughly 23-week study period. Patch tests used Finn chambers with 0.01% DPC on the upper back, scored after 6 days by International Contact Dermatitis Research Group standards. Alopecia areata with under or over 50% scalp involvement, alopecia totalis and alopecia universalis were represented in the patient cohort, which was mostly female. The libraries were sequenced as a pool, and the TCR yield per sample differed mostly because of small variations in library volumes within the pool. In alopecia patients, the study followed how the peripheral blood TCR repertoire changed in vivo over primary and secondary sensitization to diphenylcyclopropenone (DPC), a hapten. Blood was sampled from patients pre-sensitization (week 0) and at 2, 6 and about 24 weeks after DPC sensitization. Under 30 alopecia patients gave blood for TCR sequencing at one to four time points (pre-sensitization, 2, 6 and 24 weeks). On the study overall, not on this receptor specifically: Expanded TCRs formed significantly more large CDR3 similarity clusters than pre-sensitization or healthy control sets, consistent with antigen-driven responses. Alopecia, a presumed autoimmune disease, was present in all patients, so the immune response of the patients might differ from that of healthy individuals. No change with DPC sensitization was found in the number of TCRs above 1 in 1000 frequency, and no evidence of global repertoire structure alterations was found. After repeated subsampling, changes were observed in the strength of the expansion versus patch-test correlation and in the threshold at which the correlation became significant. The number of PT1 expanded TCRs positively correlated with patch test score, significant at thresholds 8, 16 and 32 but not 4.

This sample's time point label indicates: pre-sensitization, week 0. Reading the label with the study, this specimen's treatment or condition is: therapeutic diphenylcyclopropenone sensitization with weekly scalp DPC. At each patch-test visit, blood was drawn before the patch test was applied. Patients were eligible if aged 18 to 70, diagnosed with alopecia and judged suitable for DPC therapy, and pregnant patients were excluded. Total RNA was isolated from unfractionated whole blood collected in Tempus Blood RNA tubes. Receptor amplification or capture employed RACE. TCRdb lists the instrument as NextSeq 500. During library preparation, unique molecular identifiers were attached to individual cDNA molecules so that TCRs could be counted in a quantitative, reproducible way. From each blood RNA sample, both TCR alpha and TCR beta chains were sequenced. Per the original workflow: Samples had a median of 95,638 TCRs, with a range from about 23,224 to 690,600. V, J and CDR3 annotation of the TCR reads was carried out using the Decombinator software suite. For PS versus PT1 abundance plots, all samples were subsampled to the same number of TCRs (28,000). Expanded TCRs were defined as absent before sensitization and observed at least eight times at the 2-week time point. TCRdb reanalyzed the raw reads on its own, using fastp at Q25 for trimming and MiXCR for clone calling, and kept in-frame beta chains. Here each entry gathers all rows of one CDR3 protein and keeps the most common genes and DNA. The authors' filters were not applied to this entry. The sample yields 190,000 or so distinct CDR3 sequences; approximately 31% were counted once. Together, the top ten hold 2.5% to 3.5% of the sample.

The CDR3 runs 13 amino acids, cysteine and phenylalanine included. Only CDR3 DNA remains: 39 bases, in frame from the first base. Looking up the germline V gene yields CDR1 MNHEY and CDR2 SVGEGT. Germline trimming: 8 bases from V, 7 bases from J; junction bases outside gene matches: 6. This receptor was obtained from a woman younger than 45 with alopecia areata. Some clones in this sample may be carry-over from other donors' samples. The starting material was whole blood, obtained in connection with sensitization to the hapten diphenylcyclopropenone (DPC). This receptor chain uses TRBV6-2 or TRBV6-3 and TRBJ2-1; 9 bases in between match TRBD2. For the CDR3, the sequence is CASAGGATNEQFF. The nucleotide sequence reads as follows: TGTGCCAGCGCGGGAGGGGCGACAAATGAGCAGTTCTTC.